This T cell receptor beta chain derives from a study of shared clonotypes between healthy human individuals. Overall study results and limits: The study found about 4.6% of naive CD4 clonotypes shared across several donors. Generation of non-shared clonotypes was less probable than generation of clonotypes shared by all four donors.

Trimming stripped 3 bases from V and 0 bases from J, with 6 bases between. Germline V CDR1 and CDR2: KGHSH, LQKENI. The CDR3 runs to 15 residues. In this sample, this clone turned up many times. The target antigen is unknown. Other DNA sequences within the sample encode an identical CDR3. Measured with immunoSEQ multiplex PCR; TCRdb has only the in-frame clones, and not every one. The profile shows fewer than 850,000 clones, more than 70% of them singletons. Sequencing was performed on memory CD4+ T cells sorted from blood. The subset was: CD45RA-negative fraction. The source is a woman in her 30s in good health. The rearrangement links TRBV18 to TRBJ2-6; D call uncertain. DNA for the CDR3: TGTGCCAGCTCACCCCCGTCCTCTGGGGCCAACGTCCTGACTTTC. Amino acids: CASSPPSSGANVLTF.